Shown below are 18 T cell receptor beta chains from a single sample sequenced in a study of blood T cell repertoires in COVID-19. Repertoires were generated with immunoSEQ multiplex PCR, while TCRdb's copy carries only in-frame clones and drops some. The sample shows roughly 300,000 clones, about 87% of them seen only once. Sequenced material: peripheral blood. The receptors come from a woman between 45 and 60 years old who had recovered from COVID-19.

This clone turned up a few times. The chain couples TRBV10-3 to TRBJ1-2; TRBD1 might be the D (5 bases). There are 19 residues in the CDR3. Trimming stripped 5 bases from V and 1 base from J, with 26 bases between. From germline, CDR1 is ENHRY and CDR2 SYGVKD. DNA for the CDR3: TGTGCCATCAGTATTCGGGGGAGAGGCAGCCCGAAGGATAACTATGGCTACACCTTC. Translating it yields CAISIRGRGSPKDNYGYTF.

The V call is TRBV27, the J call TRBJ1-6; 8 bases map to TRBD1. The CDR3 runs 15 residues. The V segment lost 5 bases and the J segment 8 bases; nucleotides outside the gene matches: 8. The V gene's germline CDR1 is MNHEY and CDR2 SMNVEV (reference sequence). The DNA of the CDR3 is TGTGCCAGCAGTACGGGGACAGGCTTTTATTCACCCCTCCACTTT. This sequence encodes CASSTGTGFYSPLHF.

CDR3 loop: CASGTSGSGETQYF. DNA for the CDR3: TGTGCCAGTGGTACCTCAGGGTCAGGAGAGACCCAGTACTTC. The genes are TRBV19 and TRBJ2-5, with a possible D match to TRBD1 (5 bases). Trimming removed 8 bases from V and 4 bases from J, with 17 bases in between. CDR3 size: 14 residues. Germline loops: CDR1 LNHDA, CDR2 SQIVND (reference sequence).

This clone was counted a few times. The gene calls are TRBV5-1 and TRBJ2-7; tentative D call: TRBD1 (6 bases). V was pared by 2 bases and J by 1 base, with 7 bases between. The CDR3 length is 13 residues. CDR1 is SGHRS and CDR2 is YFSETQ in the germline V gene. The CDR3 sequence: CASSLQGSYEQYF. CDR3 sequence (DNA): TGCGCCAGCAGCTTACAGGGTTCCTACGAGCAGTACTTC.

The genes are TRBV9 and TRBJ2-1; possibly TRBD1 for D (6 bases). This CDR3 spans 15 amino acids. Per the germline V gene, CDR1 is SGDLS and CDR2 is YYNGEE. Trimming shortened V by 4 bases and J by 2 bases, and 13 bases separated the two germline ends. The chain's CDR3 is CASSPWDKAYNEQFF. In nucleotides, the CDR3 is TGTGCCAGCAGCCCGTGGGACAAAGCCTACAATGAGCAGTTCTTC.

The chain has TRBV7-8 and TRBJ2-1, with a weak D call TRBD2 (5 bases). The CDR3 has 14 amino acids. V lost 2 bases to trimming and J lost 6 bases, with 11 bases between them. Germline CDR1 SGHVS, CDR2 FQNEAQ. CDR3 sequence (DNA): TGTGCCAGCAGCTTATCTGTAAGCGGCAATGAGCAGTTCTTC. Translation: CASSLSVSGNEQFF. The full variable domain, rest sourced from reference TRBV7-8 and TRBJ2-1, is GAGVSQSPRYKVAKRGQDVALRCDPISGHVSLFWYQQALGQGPEFLTYFQNEAQLDKSGLPSDRFFAERPEGSVSTLKIQRTQQEDSAVYLCASSLSVSGNEQFFGPGTRLTVL.

The chain is built from TRBV28 and TRBJ1-2; D gene unclear. V lost 3 bases, J lost 5 bases, and 10 bases lay in between. Germline CDR1 reads MDHEN; CDR2 reads SYDVKM. This CDR3 spans 13 amino acids. The CDR3 sequence is CASSFGKKYGYTF. The CDR3, as DNA: TGTGCCAGCAGTTTTGGCAAGAAGTATGGCTACACCTTC.

This chain uses TRBV27 with TRBJ2-5, with no clear D. Germline CDR1 MNHEY, CDR2 SMNVEV (reference sequence). V was trimmed by 5 bases and J by 5 bases, leaving 6 bases between them. The CDR3 extends over 11 amino acids. For the CDR3, the DNA is TGTGCCAGCAGTCTCGGGGAGACCCAGTACTTC. Translated, it gives CASSLGETQYF.

This sequence joins TRBV10-3 and TRBJ1-2, with D unresolved. This CDR3 contains 14 residues. With 5 bases removed from V and 4 bases from J, the gap between germline ends came to 14 bases. The germline V gene encodes CDR1 ENHRY and CDR2 SYGVKD. The CDR3 protein is CAISPGERVYGYTF. The CDR3 bases are TGTGCCATCAGTCCTGGCGAGCGCGTCTATGGCTACACCTTC.

This chain connects TRBV9 to TRBJ1-1; TRBD1 matches 7 bases. V gave up 4 bases and J gave up 2 bases; unmatched junction bases: 11. CDR1 is SGDLS and CDR2 is YYNGEE in the germline V gene. This CDR3 is built from 16 residues. This CDR3 is CASSFLPGQTNTEAFF. CDR3 sequence (DNA): TGTGCCAGCAGCTTTCTACCGGGACAGACAAACACTGAAGCTTTCTTT.

This chain uses TRBV7-8 with TRBJ2-1; D is unclear. Trimming left V 6 bases short and J 4 bases short, with 22 bases between. The CDR3 has 17 residues. Germline CDR1 SGHVS, CDR2 FQNEAQ. CDR3 coding DNA: TGTGCCAGCAGACATACTACTCGGAGAGCTCTTTACAATGAGCAGTTCTTC. Protein product: CASRHTTRRALYNEQFF.

V is TRBV2 and J is TRBJ1-1; tentatively, D is TRBD1 (6 bases). V was clipped by 4 bases and J by 0 bases, with 6 bases between them. CDR1 and CDR2 (germline): SNHLY, FYNNEI. The CDR3 consists of 13 residues. This CDR3 reads CASSAGVNTEAFF. CDR3 coding DNA: TGTGCCAGCAGTGCAGGGGTGAACACTGAAGCTTTCTTT.

The rearrangement links TRBV3-1 (or the pseudogene TRBV3-2) to TRBJ2-3, with 10 positions matching TRBD2. This CDR3 has 17 residues. After removal of 1 base from V and 1 base from J, the junction contained 5 bases not matched to a gene. CDR1 LGHDT and CDR2 YNNKEL come from the germline V gene (reference sequence). In DNA form, the CDR3 reads TGTGCCAGCAGCCAAGGACCTAGCGGGAGTGGCACAGATACGCAGTATTTT. Its protein is CASSQGPSGSGTDTQYF.

This sequence joins TRBV6-6 and TRBJ1-3; TRBD1 agrees at 9 bases. There are 16 residues in the CDR3. CDR1 and CDR2 from the germline V gene are MNHNY and SVGAGI (reference sequence). V shed 4 bases, J shed 3 bases, and the junction held 7 bases outside the gene matches. As DNA, the CDR3 is TGTGCCAGCAGTTCCGGGACAGGGTCCGATGGAAACACCATATATTTT. Its protein is CASSSGTGSDGNTIYF.

The CDR3 DNA reads as TGTGCCAGTACCGGGGGGCCTGGGGCCAACGTCCTGACTTTC. Its translation: CASTGGPGANVLTF. The rearrangement links TRBV19 to TRBJ2-6; D possibly corresponds to TRBD2 (7 bases). Germline CDR1 is LNHDA and CDR2 is SQIVND (reference sequence). The V gene lost 7 bases and the J gene lost 2 bases, with 9 bases spanning the gap. The CDR3 is 14 amino acids.

The rearrangement links TRBV18 to TRBJ2-3; 8 nucleotides match TRBD2. Germline CDR1 reads KGHSH; CDR2 reads LQKENI. The V segment lost 0 bases and the J segment 2 bases; nucleotides outside the gene matches: 4. This CDR3 comprises 16 residues. CDR3 sequence: CASSPPTSGITDTQYF. For the CDR3, the DNA is TGTGCCAGCTCACCACCAACTAGCGGAATCACAGATACGCAGTATTTT.

V and J are TRBV11-3 and TRBJ2-5, with D unclear. V was trimmed by 4 bases and J by 2 bases, leaving 8 bases between them. Germline V gene sequence: CDR1 SGHNT, CDR2 YENEEA. This CDR3 has 13 residues. The CDR3 nucleotides read TGTGCCAGCAGCTCCACCAGTCAAGAGACCCAGTACTTC. Translated, it gives CASSSTSQETQYF.

This clone was detected only a few times. The V and J genes are TRBV7-9 and TRBJ1-5; D ambiguous. The V end was cut by 1 base, the J end by 3 bases, with 10 bases between. Germline V gene sequence: CDR1 SEHNR, CDR2 FQNEAQ (reference sequence). This CDR3 has 15 amino acids. CDR3 residues: CASSLGRAVNQPQHF. The CDR3 nucleotides read TGTGCCAGCAGCTTAGGGCGGGCAGTCAATCAGCCCCAGCATTTT. Full variable domain (missing parts from reference TRBV7-9 and TRBJ1-5): DTGVSQNPRHKITKRGQNVTFRCDPISEHNRLYWYRQTLGQGPEFLTYFQNEAQLEKSRLLSDRFSAERPKGSFSTLEIQRTEQGDSAMYLCASSLGRAVNQPQHFGDGTRLSIL.